This T cell receptor (beta chain) was profiled in a study of cytomegalovirus exposure and HLA in healthy donors. Overall study results and limits: Previously analyzed data showed that most TCR beta V segments were productive at a frequency of about 90% or about 30%. Some highly shared sequence variants likely arose as a pipeline artifact. Immune exposure was documented only through CMV serostatus. A later analysis reportedly found that, within productive TCRs, an Asian-associated ancestry cluster had fewer N-insertions than the mean observed across the roughly 730 donors.

PCR employed 60 Vbeta and 13 Jbeta primers. Only in-frame clones appear in the TCRdb table, and some are missing; sequencing was by immunoSEQ multiplex PCR. Its clone listing holds some 130,000 clones. As to this clone: Its antigen is as yet unknown.

After removal of 5 bases from V and 2 bases from J, the junction contained 16 bases not matched to a gene. This CDR3 contains 19 residues. The germline V gene has CDR1 SGHTA and CDR2 FQGNSA. The TCR comes from a man younger than 30 in good health and CMV-seronegative. The genes are TRBV7-2 and TRBJ2-3; TRBD1 aligns across 10 bases. Sequencing input: PBMCs. The CDR3: CASSRLLGQGPEDTDTQYF. Here the CDR3 DNA reads TGTGCCAGCAGCCGCCTTCTGGGACAGGGGCCAGAAGACACAGATACGCAGTATTTT.